This TCR beta chain was sequenced for a study of T cell responses to AZD1222 COVID-19 vaccine. TCRdb keeps only in-frame clones here, not all; method: immunoSEQ multiplex PCR. The sample includes 65,000 to 80,000 clones, roughly 80% of them seen just once. Concerning this clone itself: Its antigen remains unknown.

Study outcomes and limitations: The study sampled repertoires only after the peak T cell response. Donors were largely white British and mainly female; clonal diversity was possibly underestimated.

CDR1 SEHNR and CDR2 FQNEAQ come from the germline V gene (reference sequence). V lost 6 bases, J lost 7 bases, and 9 bases stayed unmatched. CDR3 length equals 14 residues. Analysis merged second doses at about 4 or about 12 weeks. The chain joins TRBV7-9 to TRBJ2-1, with 7 positions matching TRBD2. This receptor was obtained from an adult who received the AZD1222 COVID-19 vaccine. This sample comprised peripheral blood, obtained 28 days after the second AZD1222 dose. CDR3 nucleotide sequence: TGTGCCAGCAGTCTGACGGGAGGTAGGAATGAGCAGTTCTTC. This sequence encodes CASSLTGGRNEQFF. Together with reference TRBV7-9 and TRBJ2-1, the CDR3 gives the full variable domain: DTGVSQNPRHKITKRGQNVTFRCDPISEHNRLYWYRQTLGQGPEFLTYFQNEAQLEKSRLLSDRFSAERPKGSFSTLEIQRTEQGDSAMYLCASSLTGGRNEQFFGPGTRLTVL.